This T cell receptor (beta chain) comes out of a study of early T cells in non-severe SARS-CoV-2 infection. Whole-study context: The chains were unpaired, and the sequenced material was bulk RNA from unsorted whole blood.

CDR3 length: 14 residues. Trimming pared 6 bases from V and 6 bases from J, leaving 18 bases between. Germline-derived CDR1 and CDR2 are KGHSH and LQKENI. Study outcomes and limitations: VDJdb-based annotation leaned toward anti-spike CD8 responses and missed private and CD4 specificities.

The TCR library protocol was used to attach unique molecular identifiers. These identifiers were attached to individual cDNA molecules. TCRdb re-analysed the 5' RACE reads in MiXCR, keeping a single row per CDR3 protein. Among under 100,000 distinct CDR3 sequences listed, approximately 11% were seen once. This clonotype was seen a handful of times. Its antigen is as yet unknown. The V gene is TRBV18, the J gene TRBJ2-7, with D possibly matching TRBD1 (6 bases). Sequencing input: whole blood. This clonotype originated in an adult who was a healthcare worker with PCR-confirmed SARS-CoV-2 infection or an uninfected control (not recorded which). The CDR3: CASSIRQARGEQYF. CDR3 DNA sequence: TGTGCCAGCTCCATCCGACAGGCCAGGGGCGAGCAGTACTTC.